The next 3 T cell receptor beta chains were all read from a single sample in a study of CD8+CD57+ T cells in acquired aplastic anemia. Genomic DNA acted as the template from which TCR beta VDJ combination and CDR3 sequence profiling were carried out. TCRdb called the reads again in MiXCR, with one record for every CDR3 protein. The sample has 250,000 to 300,000 distinct CDR3 sequences, approximately 57% seen once. Sequenced input: sorted CD4+, CD8+, or CD8+CD57+ T cells (not recorded which) from PBMCs. These receptors all come from a human donor with severe aplastic anemia or a healthy control (not recorded which).

The sample holds many counts of this clonotype. This chain joins TRBV27 and TRBJ1-4; D is possibly TRBD1 (6 bases). Trimming took 6 bases from V and 5 from J, leaving 7 bases between them. CDR1 MNHEY and CDR2 SMNVEV come from the germline V gene (reference sequence). CDR3 length equals 12 residues. The CDR3 region has the DNA TGTGCCAGCAGGCAGGGGAATGAAAAACTGTTTTTT. It translates to CASRQGNEKLFF.

This clonotype was picked up one time. An end of the junction does not agree with germline; a read error may underlie this. V gene TRBV7-9 combines with J gene TRBJ1-2; D is perhaps TRBD1 (5 bases). Germline V lookup: CDR1 SEHNR, CDR2 FQNEAQ (reference sequence). The CDR3 sequence is 13 residues long. CDR3 amino acids: CASSLGQIYGYTF. The CDR3 DNA sequence: TGCGCCAGCAGCTTGGGGCAGATCTATGGCTACACCTTC.

This clonotype has a handful of counts. This chain uses TRBV11-3 with TRBJ2-5; 11 positions match TRBD2. Trimming took 6 bases from V and 5 from J; bases not matched to a gene: 14. The CDR3 is 17 amino acids. Per the germline V gene, CDR1 is SGHNT and CDR2 is YENEEA. The DNA of the CDR3 is TGTGCCAGCAGTCGTCTCATAGCGGGAGGGGAGTCGGAGACCCAGTACTTC. Its translation: CASSRLIAGGESETQYF.